This record covers a single TCR beta chain. This entry comes from a study of blood T cell repertoires in COVID-19. Looking at the study overall: The study drew acute and convalescent COVID-19 samples from the United States, Italy and Spain. T cells, B-cell-depleted T cells, or PBMCs provided the cDNA or gDNA that served as material.

The CDR3 runs to 14 residues. V was pared by 8 bases and J by 6 bases, with 4 bases of the junction left unmatched. CDR1 and CDR2 (germline): LNHDA, SQIVND (reference sequence). Original data processing: Reference gene primer amplification gave estimated nucleated cell counts. Clones were read by immunoSEQ multiplex PCR, and TCRdb kept only the in-frame ones, dropping some. V, J and clone size derive from that table, while D and trimming were established from the DNA sequence. The sample shows approximately 140,000 clones, about nine tenths of them seen only once. Sequencing input: peripheral blood. This TCR was recovered from a human donor in a cohort sampled during active COVID-19. This chain uses TRBV19 with TRBJ2-2; 12 bases map to TRBD2. The CDR3 loop is CASRRLAGAGELFF. The DNA for the CDR3 is TGTGCCAGTCGCAGACTAGCGGGGGCCGGGGAGCTGTTTTTT.